The 21 T cell receptor beta chains listed next were all sequenced from one sample in a study of blood T cell repertoires in COVID-19. Measured with immunoSEQ multiplex PCR; TCRdb has only the in-frame clones, and not every one. The sample has roughly 100,000 clones; approximately 88% are singletons. The sequenced sample was peripheral blood. These receptors were collected from a human donor in a cohort sampled during active COVID-19.

V usage is TRBV15 and J usage is TRBJ2-5; tentatively, D is TRBD2 (5 bases). Germline CDR1 is LNHNV and CDR2 is YYDKDF (reference sequence). V was pared by 5 bases and J by 0 bases, with 25 bases between. CDR3 size: 19 residues. The CDR3 loop is CATSGEQSGVLSNQETQYF. The CDR3 DNA is TGTGCCACCAGCGGGGAGCAGTCCGGGGTCCTTTCGAACCAAGAGACCCAGTACTTC.

V is TRBV19 and J is TRBJ1-2; TRBD1 matches 10 bases. This CDR3 spans 16 amino acids. Germline CDR1 LNHDA, CDR2 SQIVND (reference sequence). Trimming took 1 base from V and 3 from J; bases not matched to a gene: 5. The CDR3 sequence is CASSIVGTGVHYGYTF. The CDR3, as DNA: TGTGCCAGTAGTATAGTCGGGACAGGGGTGCACTATGGCTACACCTTC.

V and J are TRBV15 and TRBJ2-3; 12 bases line up with TRBD2. V shed 1 base, J shed 4 bases, and the junction held 6 bases outside the gene matches. From germline, CDR1 is LNHNV and CDR2 YYDKDF (reference sequence). This CDR3 comprises 17 residues. The CDR3 region is CATSRGPSGGASDTQYF. The CDR3 DNA reads TGTGCCACCAGCAGAGGCCCTAGCGGGGGGGCATCAGATACGCAGTATTTT.

The rearrangement uses TRBV7-3 and TRBJ2-3, with a weak D call TRBD2 (6 bases). Germline lookup yields CDR1 SGHTA and CDR2 FQGTGA. This CDR3 has 16 amino acids. V gave up 2 bases and J gave up 2 bases, with 14 bases separating them. For the CDR3, the DNA is TGTGCCAGCAGCTTATTAGCAGGAGGGCCCACAGATACGCAGTATTTT. This gives the protein CASSLLAGGPTDTQYF.

The chain combines TRBV28 with TRBJ2-7, with unresolved D. This CDR3 region has 12 residues. The germline V gene encodes CDR1 MDHEN and CDR2 SYDVKM. The V and J ends lost 6 bases and 6 bases respectively, with 12 bases between them. The CDR3 DNA reads TGTGCCAGCAGCCAAACGACTCGCGAGCAGTACTTC. It is translated as CASSQTTREQYF.

The chain uses TRBV2 and TRBJ2-1; D not certain. CDR1 SNHLY and CDR2 FYNNEI come from the germline V gene. The CDR3 totals 11 residues. V was cut by 9 bases and J by 7 bases, with 10 bases left in between. CDR3 region: CARGSVNEQFF. CDR3 sequence (DNA): TGTGCCAGGGGCTCGGTTAATGAGCAGTTCTTC.

The gene calls are TRBV7-2 and TRBJ1-5; unclear D gene. Germline V gene sequence: CDR1 SGHTA, CDR2 FQGNSA. Trimming stripped 5 bases from V and 6 bases from J, with 8 bases between. The CDR3 runs 12 residues. The CDR3 DNA follows: TGTGCCAGCAGCCGAGAAGCTCAGCCCCAGCATTTT. The encoded protein is CASSREAQPQHF.

The chain has TRBV19 and TRBJ2-7; D possibly corresponds to TRBD1 (5 bases). Germline CDR1 LNHDA, CDR2 SQIVND (reference sequence). This CDR3 region has 14 residues. The V gene lost 7 bases and the J gene lost 1 base, with 14 bases spanning the gap. The chain's CDR3 is CASNQGLGSYEQYF. For the CDR3, the DNA is TGTGCCAGTAATCAGGGTTTAGGTTCCTACGAGCAGTACTTC.

The chain recombines TRBV10-1 with TRBJ1-2; D call uncertain. The V gene's germline CDR1 is WNHNN and CDR2 SYGVQD (reference sequence). The CDR3 sequence is 13 residues long. V was shortened by 6 bases and J by 2 bases, with 10 bases between the two germline ends. CDR3 sequence (DNA): TGCGCCAGCAGCCCAGTCAGAAACTATGGCTACACCTTC. Protein sequence: CASSPVRNYGYTF.

The chain joins TRBV27 to TRBJ2-2; unclear D gene. V lost 0 bases and J lost 2, with 10 bases in between. Germline assignment: CDR1 MNHEY and CDR2 SMNVEV (reference sequence). The CDR3 contains 16 residues. The CDR3 coding sequence is TGTGCCAGCAGTTTATCTGACTGGTATAACACCGGGGAGCTGTTTTTT. Amino acids: CASSLSDWYNTGELFF.

This chain connects TRBV27 to TRBJ2-7, with 7 nucleotides matching TRBD1. This CDR3 comprises 13 residues. Germline CDR1 is MNHEY and CDR2 is SMNVEV (reference sequence). The V segment lost 3 bases and the J segment 2 bases; nucleotides outside the gene matches: 1. The DNA of the CDR3 is TGTGCCAGCAGTTTGGGACAGACCTACGAGCAGTACTTC. Amino acids: CASSLGQTYEQYF.

This chain uses TRBV7-3 with TRBJ2-3; no reliable D call. The CDR3 consists of 12 residues. Germline values: CDR1 SGHTA, CDR2 FQGTGA. V was pared by 4 bases and J by 2 bases, with 4 bases between. CDR3 in amino acids: CASSSYTDTQYF. CDR3 coding DNA: TGTGCCAGCAGCTCCTACACAGATACGCAGTATTTT.

The V and J genes are TRBV10-3 and TRBJ2-2, with 12 bases aligning to TRBD2. After removal of 7 bases from V and 7 bases from J, the junction contained 7 bases not matched to a gene. Germline-derived CDR1 and CDR2 are ENHRY and SYGVKD. The CDR3 has 15 residues. The CDR3 DNA sequence: TGTGCCATCAAGACTAGCGGGAGTAGTAGCGGGGAGCTGTTTTTT. Amino acid sequence: CAIKTSGSSSGELFF.

This clone was seen only a few times. The chain has TRBV25-1 and TRBJ2-2, with TRBD1 matching over 10 bases. Trimming took 6 bases from V and 5 from J; bases not matched to a gene: 6. The CDR3 has 15 amino acids. CDR1 and CDR2 (germline): MGHDK, SYGVNS. The CDR3 protein is CASSEGTGETGELFF. In nucleotides, the CDR3 is TGTGCCAGCAGCGAAGGGACAGGGGAGACCGGGGAGCTGTTTTTT.

The V gene is TRBV2, the J gene TRBJ2-7; 7 bases fit TRBD2. The CDR3 runs to 16 residues. Germline V gene lookup returns CDR1 SNHLY and CDR2 FYNNEI. Unmatched junction bases numbered 13, after V lost 4 bases and J lost 4 bases. The CDR3 region has the DNA TGTGCCAGCAGTGCATCCGACGGGGGGAGTGGATACGAGCAGTACTTC. It yields the protein CASSASDGGSGYEQYF.

This clone was detected once. V usage is TRBV19 and J usage is TRBJ1-4; weak D call: TRBD1 (5 bases). This CDR3 contains 14 residues. Germline V lookup: CDR1 LNHDA, CDR2 SQIVND (reference sequence). The ends were cut back, 6 bases at V and 0 bases at J, with 8 bases in the middle. Written as DNA, the CDR3 is TGTGCCAGTAGCCAGGGTGCAACTAATGAAAAACTGTTTTTT. Translating gives CASSQGATNEKLFF.

The chain combines TRBV28 with TRBJ2-7, with 9 bases fitting TRBD1. This CDR3 has 16 residues. Germline V CDR1 and CDR2: MDHEN, SYDVKM. Germline trimming cut 3 bases from V and 2 bases from J; bases unmatched to any gene: 8. CDR3 residues: CASSLPAGTGTYEQYF. Here the CDR3 DNA reads TGTGCCAGCAGTTTGCCGGCCGGGACAGGGACCTACGAGCAGTACTTC.

Only one count was recorded for this clone. V gene TRBV30 combines with J gene TRBJ1-1, with D perhaps matching TRBD1 (5 bases). The length of the CDR3 is 16 residues. Deletions cut 0 bases from V and 4 bases from J, with 18 bases between. CDR1 GTSNPN and CDR2 SVGIG come from the germline V gene (reference sequence). The CDR3 protein is CAWSVQQAGQRTEAFF. The CDR3 DNA is TGTGCCTGGAGTGTACAACAGGCCGGGCAGCGCACTGAAGCTTTCTTT.

This clone was seen more than once but under ten times. In nucleotides, the CDR3 is TGCAGTGCTAGTCCTACCCACTTAGACAATGAGCAGTTCTTC. Translation: CSASPTHLDNEQFF. The chain couples TRBV20-1 to TRBJ2-1; D gene uncertain. The germline CDR1 and CDR2 sequences are DFQATT and SNEGSKA (reference sequence). The CDR3 contains 14 residues. V was trimmed by 3 bases and J by 5 bases, leaving 14 bases between them.

This chain links TRBV5-4 with TRBJ2-5; TRBD1 matches 8 bases. Looked up from germline, CDR1 is SGHNT and CDR2 is YYREEE (reference sequence). CDR3 length: 16 residues. Trimming took 1 base from V and 5 from J; bases not matched to a gene: 10. The CDR3 region is CASSLSVGQGHETQYF. Here the CDR3 DNA reads TGTGCCAGCAGCTTGTCAGTCGGACAGGGCCACGAGACCCAGTACTTC.

V and J are TRBV7-2 and TRBJ2-1, with D possibly TRBD1 on 6 matching bases. Trimming shortened V by 1 base and J by 4 bases, and 8 bases separated the two germline ends. Germline V CDR1 and CDR2: SGHTA, FQGNSA. This CDR3 contains 14 residues. CDR3 sequence (DNA): TGTGCCAGCAGCTTAGAGGGGGTATACAATGAGCAGTTCTTC. Its translation is CASSLEGVYNEQFF.